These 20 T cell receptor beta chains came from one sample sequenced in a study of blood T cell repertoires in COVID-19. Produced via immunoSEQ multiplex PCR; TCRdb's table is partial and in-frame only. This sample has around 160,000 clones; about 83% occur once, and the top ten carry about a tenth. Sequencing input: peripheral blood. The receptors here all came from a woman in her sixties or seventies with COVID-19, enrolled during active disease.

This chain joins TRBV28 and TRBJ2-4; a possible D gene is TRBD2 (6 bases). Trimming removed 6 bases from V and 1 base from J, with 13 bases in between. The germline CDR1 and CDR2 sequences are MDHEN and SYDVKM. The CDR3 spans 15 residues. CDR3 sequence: CASRSSAGAKNIQYF. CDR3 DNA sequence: TGTGCCAGCAGGAGTTCGGCGGGGGCCAAAAACATTCAGTACTTC.

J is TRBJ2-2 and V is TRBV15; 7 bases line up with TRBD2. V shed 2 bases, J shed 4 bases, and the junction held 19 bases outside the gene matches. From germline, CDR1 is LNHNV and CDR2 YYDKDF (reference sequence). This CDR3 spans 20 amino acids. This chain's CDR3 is CATSRRALVPSGISTGELFF. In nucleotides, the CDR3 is TGTGCCACCAGCAGACGGGCACTCGTCCCTAGCGGTATCAGCACCGGGGAGCTGTTTTTT.

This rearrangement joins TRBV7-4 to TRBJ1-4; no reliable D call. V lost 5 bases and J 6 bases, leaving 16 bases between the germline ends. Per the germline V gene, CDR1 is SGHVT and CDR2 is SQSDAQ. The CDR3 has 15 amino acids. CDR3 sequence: CASSPTAGCDEKLFF. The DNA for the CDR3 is TGTGCCAGCAGCCCCACGGCGGGGTGCGATGAAAAACTGTTTTTT. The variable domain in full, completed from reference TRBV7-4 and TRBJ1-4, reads GAGVSQSPRYKVAKRGRDVALRCDSISGHVTLYWYRQTLGQGSEVLTYSQSDAQRDKSGRPSGRFSAERPERSVSTLKIQRTEQGDSAVYLCASSPTAGCDEKLFFGSGTQLSVL.

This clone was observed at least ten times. The CDR3 is CASSQPETVTDTQYF. For the CDR3, the DNA is TGTGCCAGCAGCCAACCGGAGACAGTGACAGATACGCAGTATTTT. The V gene is TRBV3-1 (or the pseudogene TRBV3-2), the J gene TRBJ2-3, with a weak D call TRBD1 (5 bases). The CDR3 extends over 15 amino acids. V lost 2 bases and J 3 bases, leaving 12 bases between the germline ends. Per germline, CDR1 LGHDT and CDR2 YNNKEL (reference sequence).

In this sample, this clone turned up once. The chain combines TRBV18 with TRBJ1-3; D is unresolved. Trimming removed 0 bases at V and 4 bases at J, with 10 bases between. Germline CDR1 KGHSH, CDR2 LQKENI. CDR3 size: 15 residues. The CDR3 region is CASSPPPARGNTIYF. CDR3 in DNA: TGTGCCAGCTCACCACCGCCAGCGAGGGGAAACACCATATATTTT.

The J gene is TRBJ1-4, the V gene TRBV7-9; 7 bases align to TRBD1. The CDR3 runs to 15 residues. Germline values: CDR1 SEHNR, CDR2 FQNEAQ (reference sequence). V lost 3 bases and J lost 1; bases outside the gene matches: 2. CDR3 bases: TGTGCCAGCAGCTTGGGGGACAGAACTAATGAAAAACTGTTTTTT. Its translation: CASSLGDRTNEKLFF.

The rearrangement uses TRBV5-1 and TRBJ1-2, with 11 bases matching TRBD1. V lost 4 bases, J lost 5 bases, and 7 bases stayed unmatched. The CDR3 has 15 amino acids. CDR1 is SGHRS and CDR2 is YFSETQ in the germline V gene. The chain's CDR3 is CASSLLGTGGYGYTF. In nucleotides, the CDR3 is TGCGCCAGCAGCCTCCTCGGGACAGGGGGTTATGGCTACACCTTC. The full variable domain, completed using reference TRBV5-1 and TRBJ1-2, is KAGVTQTPRYLIKTRGQQVTLSCSPISGHRSVSWYQQTPGQGLQFLFEYFSETQRNKGNFPGRFSGRQFSNSRSEMNVSTLELGDSALYLCASSLLGTGGYGYTFGSGTRLTVV.

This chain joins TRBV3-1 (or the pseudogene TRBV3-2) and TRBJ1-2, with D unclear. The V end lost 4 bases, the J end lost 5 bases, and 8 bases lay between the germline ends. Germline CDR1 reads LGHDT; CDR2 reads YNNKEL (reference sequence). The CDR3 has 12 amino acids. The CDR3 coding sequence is TGTGCCAGCAGCCCCTCCCCGTATGGCTACACCTTC. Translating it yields CASSPSPYGYTF.

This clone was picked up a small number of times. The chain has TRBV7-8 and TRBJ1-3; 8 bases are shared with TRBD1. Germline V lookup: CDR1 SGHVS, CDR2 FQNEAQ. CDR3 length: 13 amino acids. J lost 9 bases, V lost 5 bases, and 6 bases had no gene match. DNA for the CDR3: TGTGCCAGCAGCGCGACAGGGGCGAGCACCATATATTTT. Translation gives CASSATGASTIYF.

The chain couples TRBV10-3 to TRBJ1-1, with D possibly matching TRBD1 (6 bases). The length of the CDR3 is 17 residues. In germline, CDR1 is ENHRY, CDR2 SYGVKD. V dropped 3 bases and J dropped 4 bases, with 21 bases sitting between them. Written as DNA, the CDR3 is TGTGCCATCAGTGAATCAGGGGCCCCCTTACACCGCACTGAAGCTTTCTTT. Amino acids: CAISESGAPLHRTEAFF.

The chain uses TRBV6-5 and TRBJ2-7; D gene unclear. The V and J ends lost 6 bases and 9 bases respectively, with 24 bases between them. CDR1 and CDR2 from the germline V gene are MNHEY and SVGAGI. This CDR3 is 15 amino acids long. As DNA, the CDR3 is TGTGCCAGCAGCTCAGGCTCTCCACCGTGGTTAATGCAGTACTTC. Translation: CASSSGSPPWLMQYF.

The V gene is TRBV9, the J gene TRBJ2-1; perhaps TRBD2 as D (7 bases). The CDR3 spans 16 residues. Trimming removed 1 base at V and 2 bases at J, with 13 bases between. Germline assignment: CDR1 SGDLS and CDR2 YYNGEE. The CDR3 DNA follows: TGTGCCAGCAGCGTAATGGCGGGGGCTACCTACAATGAGCAGTTCTTC. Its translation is CASSVMAGATYNEQFF.

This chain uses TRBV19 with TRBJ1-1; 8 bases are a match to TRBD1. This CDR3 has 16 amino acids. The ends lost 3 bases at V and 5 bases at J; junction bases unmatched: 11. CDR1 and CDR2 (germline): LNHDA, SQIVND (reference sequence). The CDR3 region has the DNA TGTGCCAGTAGTATTCAAGCGCAGGGGGCGCGTACTGAAGCTTTCTTT. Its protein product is CASSIQAQGARTEAFF.

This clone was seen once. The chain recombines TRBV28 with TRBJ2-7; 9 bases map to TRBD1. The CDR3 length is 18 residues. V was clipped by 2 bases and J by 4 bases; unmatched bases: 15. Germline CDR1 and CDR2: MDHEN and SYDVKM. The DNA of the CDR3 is TGTGCCAGCAGTTTAAACCGCAATACGGGACAGGGAAAATACGAGCAGTACTTC. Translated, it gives CASSLNRNTGQGKYEQYF.

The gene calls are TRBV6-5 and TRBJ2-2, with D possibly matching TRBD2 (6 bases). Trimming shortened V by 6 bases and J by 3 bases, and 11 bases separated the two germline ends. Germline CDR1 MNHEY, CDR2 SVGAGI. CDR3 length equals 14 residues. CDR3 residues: CASSRDSDTGELFF. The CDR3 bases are TGTGCCAGCAGCCGGGACTCCGACACCGGGGAGCTGTTTTTT.

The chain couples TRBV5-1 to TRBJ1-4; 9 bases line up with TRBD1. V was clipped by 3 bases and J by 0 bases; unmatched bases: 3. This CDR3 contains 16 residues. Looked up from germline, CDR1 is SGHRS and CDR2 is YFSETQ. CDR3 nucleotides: TGCGCCAGCAGCTGGGGGACAGGGTCAACTAATGAAAAACTGTTTTTT. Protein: CASSWGTGSTNEKLFF. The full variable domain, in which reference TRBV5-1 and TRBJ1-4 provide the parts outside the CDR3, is KAGVTQTPRYLIKTRGQQVTLSCSPISGHRSVSWYQQTPGQGLQFLFEYFSETQRNKGNFPGRFSGRQFSNSRSEMNVSTLELGDSALYLCASSWGTGSTNEKLFFGSGTQLSVL.

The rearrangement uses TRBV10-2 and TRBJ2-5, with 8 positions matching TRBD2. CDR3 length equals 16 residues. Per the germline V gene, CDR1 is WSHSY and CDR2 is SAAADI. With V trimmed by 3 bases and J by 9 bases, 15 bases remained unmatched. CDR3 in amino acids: CASSDERLARGQAQYF. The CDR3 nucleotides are TGCGCCAGCAGTGACGAAAGACTAGCGCGTGGCCAGGCCCAGTACTTC.

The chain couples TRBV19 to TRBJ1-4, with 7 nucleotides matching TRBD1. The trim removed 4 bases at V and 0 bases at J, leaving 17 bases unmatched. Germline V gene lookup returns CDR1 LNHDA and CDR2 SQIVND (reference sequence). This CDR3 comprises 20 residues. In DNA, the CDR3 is TGTGCCAGTAGTAGGCACACTCTACTCGGGACAGATGCAACTAATGAAAAACTGTTTTTT. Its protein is CASSRHTLLGTDATNEKLFF.

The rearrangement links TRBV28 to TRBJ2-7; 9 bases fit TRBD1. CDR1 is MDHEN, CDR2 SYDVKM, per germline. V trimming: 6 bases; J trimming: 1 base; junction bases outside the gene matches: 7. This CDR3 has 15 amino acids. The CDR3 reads CASRPDRGWSYEQYF. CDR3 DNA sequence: TGTGCCAGCAGACCCGACAGGGGGTGGTCCTACGAGCAGTACTTC. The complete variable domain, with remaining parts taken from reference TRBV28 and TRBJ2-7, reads DVKVTQSSRYLVKRTGEKVFLECVQDMDHENMFWYRQDPGLGLRLIYFSYDVKMKEKGDIPEGYSVSREKKERFSLILESASTNQTSMYLCASRPDRGWSYEQYFGPGTRLTVT.

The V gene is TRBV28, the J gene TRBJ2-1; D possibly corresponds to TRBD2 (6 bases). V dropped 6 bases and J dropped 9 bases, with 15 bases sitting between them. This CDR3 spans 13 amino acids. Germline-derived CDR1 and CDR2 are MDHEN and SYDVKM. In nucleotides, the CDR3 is TGTGCCAGCAGCCCCACCCGGAGGGGTGAGCAGTTCTTC. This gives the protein CASSPTRRGEQFF.